The rows below give T cell receptor beta chains drawn from one sample of a study of CD8+ T cells in alopecia areata. Profiled with immunoSEQ multiplex PCR; TCRdb holds only in-frame clones, not every one. The sample records 90,000 or so clones, roughly 47% being singletons. Sequencing used CD8+ T cells sorted from blood, obtained at week 24, from a patient treated with tofacitinib. Receptors originate from a human donor with alopecia areata. Each CDR3 is given without its conserved first and last residue. Each record gives: V gene, CDR3 protein.

TRBV23-1 ASSQSKFVELF
TRBV19 ASRETGANYGYT
TRBV7-9 ASSLVSATNEKLF
TRBV5-1 ASSIGTANGEDIQY
TRBV5-4 ASSGGLAGAGQY
TRBV28 ASTPPGQRYNEQF
TRBV9 ASRGTSGTDTQY
TRBV7-2 ASSQEGGAGNEQF
TRBV2 ASSPGTTYEQY
TRBV7-9 ASSSAVGPYEQY
TRBV7-9 ASSQDIQADTQY
TRBV29-1 SVPRGSNTGELF
TRBV29-1 SVTEFNEQF
TRBV11-2 ASSLHRGNTEAF
TRBV5-4 ASSPRGGAEQY
TRBV12-5 ASAAGLAGSDEQY
TRBV2 ASSNLPGVGGYT
TRBV4-1 ASSQDPGTGYEQY
TRBV18 ASSPGEREGYNEQF